Each of the 12 T cell receptor beta chains below was sequenced from the same sample in a study of T cell changes during pregnancy in multiple sclerosis. Using immunoSEQ multiplex PCR, the repertoire was profiled, and TCRdb retains in-frame clones only, with some absent. The sample includes more than 35,000 clones, around nine tenths of them seen just once. The sample was CD4+ T cells from peripheral blood mononuclear cells, taken in the third trimester of pregnancy. Receptors were obtained from a female donor in good health, enrolled as a control in a pregnancy study.

Written as DNA, the CDR3 is TGTGCCAGCAGGAACATGGGGGGAACGCAGCCCCAGCATTTT. It encodes CASRNMGGTQPQHF. The chain joins TRBV28 to TRBJ1-5, with D possibly TRBD1 on 5 matching bases. Between the trimmed V and J ends, which lost 6 bases and 7 bases, there was a span of 16 bases. The CDR3 is 14 amino acids. In germline, CDR1 is MDHEN, CDR2 SYDVKM.

The chain uses TRBV11-2 and TRBJ2-7, with 8 bases lining up with TRBD2. The CDR3 sequence is 13 residues long. Germline CDR1 and CDR2: SGHAT and FQNNGV. With 7 bases clipped from V and 3 bases from J, the junction kept 5 bases outside the gene matches. The CDR3 nucleotides read TGTGCCAGCACGCTAGCGGGCGGCTACGAGCAGTACTTC. This gives the protein CASTLAGGYEQYF.

The chain is built from TRBV15 and TRBJ1-4; D call uncertain. The V end was cut by 4 bases, the J end by 8 bases, with 8 bases between. The CDR3 totals 12 residues. CDR1 and CDR2 from the germline V gene are LNHNV and YYDKDF (reference sequence). CDR3 sequence reads: CATSTGGEKLFF. As DNA, the CDR3 is TGTGCCACCAGCACTGGAGGGGAAAAACTGTTTTTT.

In this sample, this clone turned up once. The chain recombines TRBV5-4 with TRBJ1-5; 9 positions agree with TRBD1. J was trimmed by 7 bases and V by 4 bases; bases with no gene match: 9. Looked up from germline, CDR1 is SGHNT and CDR2 is YYREEE (reference sequence). The CDR3 contains 15 residues. The CDR3 nucleotides read TGTGCCAGCAGCACCTACAGGGGGCTGCGGCAGCCCCAGCATTTT. This translates into CASSTYRGLRQPQHF. Full variable domain (remainder filled in from reference TRBV5-4 and TRBJ1-5): ETGVTQSPTHLIKTRGQQVTLRCSSQSGHNTVSWYQQALGQGPQFIFQYYREEENGRGNFPPRFSGLQFPNYSSELNVNALELDDSALYLCASSTYRGLRQPQHFGDGTRLSIL.

The rearrangement uses TRBV10-3 and TRBJ1-6; TRBD1 matches 9 bases. After removal of 2 bases from V and 7 bases from J, the junction contained 9 bases not matched to a gene. Germline assignment: CDR1 ENHRY and CDR2 SYGVKD. This CDR3 has 17 residues. The DNA for the CDR3 is TGTGCCATCAGTGAGGCCATACAGGGGGCCAAGAATTCACCCCTCCACTTT. Its protein product is CAISEAIQGAKNSPLHF.

The rearrangement links TRBV15 to TRBJ2-7; the match to TRBD2 covers 10 bases. Losses at the gene ends were 5 bases for V and 2 bases for J; bases not matched to a gene: 6. CDR1 LNHNV and CDR2 YYDKDF come from the germline V gene (reference sequence). There are 15 residues in the CDR3. For the CDR3, the DNA is TGTGCCACCAGCCTGGGGACTAGCGTAACCTACGAGCAGTACTTC. Translating it yields CATSLGTSVTYEQYF.

The sample holds one count of this clone. The V and J genes are TRBV27 and TRBJ2-4, with 8 positions matching TRBD2. Germline CDR1 and CDR2: MNHEY and SMNVEV (reference sequence). The length of the CDR3 is 14 residues. V gave up 5 bases and J gave up 0 bases; unmatched junction bases: 0. The CDR3 sequence: CASSLAGAKNIQYF. As DNA, the CDR3 is TGTGCCAGCAGTCTAGCGGGAGCCAAAAACATTCAGTACTTC.

This sequence joins TRBV19 and TRBJ2-3, with 7 bases that match TRBD1. Germline loops: CDR1 LNHDA, CDR2 SQIVND (reference sequence). V gave up 5 bases and J gave up 2 bases; unmatched junction bases: 10. The CDR3 is made up of 16 amino acids. The CDR3 sequence: CASSPGIQGHTDTQYF. The CDR3 region has the DNA TGTGCCAGTAGTCCAGGAATACAGGGGCACACAGATACGCAGTATTTT.

The chain uses TRBV28 and TRBJ1-1; unclear D gene. The length of the CDR3 is 13 residues. Germline V gives CDR1 MDHEN, CDR2 SYDVKM. The V end was cut by 4 bases, the J end by 1 base, with 7 bases between. The DNA for the CDR3 is TGTGCCAGCAGTTCACGGGGGAACACTGAAGCTTTCTTT. Translating it yields CASSSRGNTEAFF.

The chain links TRBV5-1 to TRBJ2-2, with D unresolved. Germline V CDR1 and CDR2: SGHRS, YFSETQ. The CDR3 is made up of 14 amino acids. The V gene lost 4 bases and the J gene lost 6 bases, with 13 bases spanning the gap. The CDR3 here is CASSDPRRSGELFF. The CDR3 bases are TGCGCCAGCAGCGACCCTCGGCGGTCCGGGGAGCTGTTTTTT.

The V gene is TRBV19, the J gene TRBJ2-7, with 7 bases that match TRBD2. CDR1 is LNHDA, CDR2 SQIVND, per germline (reference sequence). The CDR3 sequence is 13 residues long. After removal of 4 bases from V and 3 bases from J, the junction contained 3 bases not matched to a gene. CDR3 bases: TGTGCCAGTAGTAGGGAGCGGGGCTACGAGCAGTACTTC. It translates to CASSRERGYEQYF.

V gene TRBV27 combines with J gene TRBJ2-7; 7 bases match TRBD2. V lost 6 bases, J lost 7 bases, and 12 bases stayed unmatched. This CDR3 comprises 14 residues. CDR1 MNHEY and CDR2 SMNVEV come from the germline V gene (reference sequence). CDR3 DNA sequence: TGTGCCAGCAGGGGGTGGGCGGGAGAAGGTGAGCAGTACTTC. This sequence encodes CASRGWAGEGEQYF.